This T cell receptor (beta chain) was identified during a study of CD8 T cells in Susac syndrome. Reverse transcription of about 0.5 to 1 ug RNA was performed with random hexamers. TCRdb called the immunoSEQ multiplex PCR reads again in MiXCR, with one record for every CDR3 protein. The data contain 200,000 to 250,000 distinct CDR3 sequences, about 95% of them singletons. Study-level points and caveats: The study conceded that its TCR sequencing and HLA analysis involved relatively few individuals.

CD8+ and CD4+ T cells from blood underwent TCR beta sequencing. Trimming removed 4 bases from V and 1 base from J, with 6 bases in between. CDR3 length: 13 amino acids. As for this clonotype: The antigen is unknown.

The sequence came from a human donor with multiple sclerosis. This chain links TRBV12-3 or TRBV12-4 with TRBJ2-3; possibly TRBD2 for D (6 bases). The sequencing input was CD4+ T cells from PBMCs. Written as DNA, the CDR3 is TGTGCCAGCAGTTCGGGGGGCACAGATACGCAGTATTTT. Translation: CASSSGGTDTQYF.